A single count supports the clone carrying this T cell receptor beta chain. This sample was taken from a study of blood T cell repertoires in COVID-19. Study details: Samples came from the United States, Italy and Spain, spanning acute and convalescent COVID-19. PBMCs, B-cell-depleted T cells, or T cells were the source of the cDNA or gDNA that made up the material.

It was during active infection that Seattle patients were enrolled and then longitudinally followed. Original processing methods: Researchers report that nucleated cell counts were estimated from reference gene primer amplification. The repertoire was sequenced with immunoSEQ multiplex PCR; TCRdb's copy has only in-frame clones and lacks some. V and J calls plus clone size are reproduced from that table; the DNA served to infer D and trimming. The data contain more than 150,000 clones, around 87% of them singletons. The CDR3 extends over 14 amino acids. Germline V lookup: CDR1 LNHDA, CDR2 SQIVND (reference sequence). Losses at the gene ends were 5 bases for V and 6 bases for J; bases not matched to a gene: 8.

The sequenced sample was peripheral blood. The chain links TRBV19 to TRBJ1-2, with TRBD1 matching 8 bases. The sequence derives from a woman between 65 and 79 years old with COVID-19, enrolled during active disease. The CDR3: CASSPKLDRDGYTF. The DNA for the CDR3 is TGTGCCAGTAGTCCCAAATTGGACAGGGATGGCTACACCTTC.